One TCR beta chain is described in this entry. Its specificity is not known. The TRB cDNA libraries were prepared by 5' RACE with UMI labels. TCRdb re-called the 5' RACE reads and gives one entry per CDR3 protein, without DNA. The listing contains over 70,000 distinct CDR3 sequences. This record comes from a study of CXCR3-negative and CXCR3-positive naive CD8 T cells. This CDR3 has 14 residues. From germline, CDR1 is SGDLS and CDR2 YYNGEE. Study-wide results and caveats: Memory, not naive, CXCR3-negative and CXCR3-positive cells differed in TRBV-TRBJ usage. With CXCR3 expression partially decreased after cryopreservation, most assays relied on fresh PBMCs. Memory CD8+ T cell repertoires were far less diverse than both naive subsets. CXCR3-expressing naive cells carried TRB CDR3s more hydrophobic than those of CXCR3-negative naive cells.

Cells classed as naive CD8+ T cells were CD45RO-CCR7+CD27+CD95-. The source of this sequence is a human donor in good health. Some clones in this sample may be carry-over from other donors' samples. V and J are TRBV9 and TRBJ1-2; checking the TCRdb D call of TRBD1 is not possible without DNA. Material for sequencing was naive CXCR3+ CD8+ T cells from blood. Subset noted: CD45RO-CCR7+CD27+CD95- naive CD8+ T cells expressing CXCR3 (TNR3+). CDR3 loop: CASSVSGHNYGYTF.